This T cell receptor beta chain was captured in a study of vaccination effects on CD4 cells after COVID-19. Germline V gene sequence: CDR1 MNHEY, CDR2 SVGAGI. The CDR3 spans 15 residues. Trimming left V 4 bases short and J 5 bases short, with 15 bases between. TCRdb keeps only in-frame clones here, not all; method: immunoSEQ multiplex PCR. Of over 50,000 clones detected, roughly 81% appear once; the ten largest clones hold roughly 2.7%. With the ViraFEST assay, the study expanded antigen-specific CD4+ T cells using viral peptide pools, then sequenced them. Isolating CD4+ T cells followed approximately nine days of culture. Concerning this clone itself: Antigen unknown.

This receptor was identified in a human donor who received a COVID-19 vaccine. The sequences come from CD4+ T cells from PBMCs cultured with HCoV-229E spike peptides, collected before COVID-19 vaccination. The chain combines TRBV6-5 with TRBJ1-5; D is perhaps TRBD1 (6 bases). CDR3 amino acids: CASSSEEGGDQPQHF. The CDR3 region has the DNA TGTGCCAGCAGTTCCGAGGAAGGGGGGGATCAGCCCCAGCATTTT.